This T cell receptor (beta chain) appears in the sequencing data of a study of blood T cell repertoires in COVID-19. For the study at large: Samples taken during acute and convalescent COVID-19 were collected in the United States, Italy and Spain. PBMCs, B-cell-depleted T cells, or T cells were the source of the cDNA or gDNA that made up the material.

V was cut by 5 bases and J by 0 bases, with 19 bases left in between. CDR3 length: 17 residues. Per the germline V gene, CDR1 is LNHNV and CDR2 is YYDKDF (reference sequence). Per the study methods: Estimated nucleated cell counts came from reference gene primer amplification. Generated by immunoSEQ multiplex PCR, the TCRdb table keeps only in-frame clones and is missing some. V, J and clone size reflect that table, while D and trimming were determined from the DNA. The sample lists 400,000 to 500,000 clones, 75% to 90% occurring once. This TCR was recovered from a woman aged 25-40 years with active or convalescent COVID-19. Source material: peripheral blood. The rearrangement links TRBV15 to TRBJ1-1; D not certain. CDR3 sequence reads: CATSSFGWYGLNTEAFF. CDR3 DNA: TGTGCCACCAGCTCCTTCGGGTGGTATGGGTTGAACACTGAAGCTTTCTTT.